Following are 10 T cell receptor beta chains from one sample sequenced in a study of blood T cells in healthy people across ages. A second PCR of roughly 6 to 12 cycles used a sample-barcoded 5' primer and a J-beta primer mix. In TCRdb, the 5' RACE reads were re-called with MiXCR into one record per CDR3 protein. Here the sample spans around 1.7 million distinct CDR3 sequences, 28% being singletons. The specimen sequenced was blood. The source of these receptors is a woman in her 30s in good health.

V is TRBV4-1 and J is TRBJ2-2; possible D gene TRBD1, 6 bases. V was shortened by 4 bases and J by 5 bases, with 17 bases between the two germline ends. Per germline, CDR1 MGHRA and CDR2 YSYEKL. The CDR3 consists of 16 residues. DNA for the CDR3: TGCGCCAGCAGCCCCGGAGAGGGGGTTGCGACCGGGGAGCTGTTTTTT. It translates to CASSPGEGVATGELFF.

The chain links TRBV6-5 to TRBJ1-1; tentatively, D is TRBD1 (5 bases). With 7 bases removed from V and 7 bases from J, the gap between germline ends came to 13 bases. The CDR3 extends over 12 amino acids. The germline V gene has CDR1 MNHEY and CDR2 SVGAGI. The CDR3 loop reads CASTGFQGEAFF. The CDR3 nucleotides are TGTGCCAGCACAGGATTTCAGGGTGAAGCTTTCTTT.

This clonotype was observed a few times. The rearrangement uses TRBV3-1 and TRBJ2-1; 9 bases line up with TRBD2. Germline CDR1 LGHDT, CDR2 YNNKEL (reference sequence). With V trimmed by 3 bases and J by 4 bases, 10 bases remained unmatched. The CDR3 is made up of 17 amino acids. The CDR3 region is CASSHLRLADTYNEQFF. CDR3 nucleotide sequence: TGTGCCAGCAGCCACTTACGACTAGCGGACACGTACAATGAGCAGTTCTTC.

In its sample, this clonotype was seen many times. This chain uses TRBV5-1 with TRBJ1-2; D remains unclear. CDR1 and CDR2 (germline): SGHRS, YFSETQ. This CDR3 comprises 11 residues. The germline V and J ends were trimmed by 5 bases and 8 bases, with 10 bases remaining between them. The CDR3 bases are TGCGCCAGCAGGGGCGCCAGGGGCTACACCTTC. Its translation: CASRGARGYTF.

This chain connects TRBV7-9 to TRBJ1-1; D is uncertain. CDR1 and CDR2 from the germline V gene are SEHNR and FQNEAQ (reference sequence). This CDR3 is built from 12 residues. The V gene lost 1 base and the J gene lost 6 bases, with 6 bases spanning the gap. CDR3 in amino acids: CASSLDIPEAFF. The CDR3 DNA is TGTGCCAGCAGCTTAGACATTCCTGAAGCTTTCTTT.

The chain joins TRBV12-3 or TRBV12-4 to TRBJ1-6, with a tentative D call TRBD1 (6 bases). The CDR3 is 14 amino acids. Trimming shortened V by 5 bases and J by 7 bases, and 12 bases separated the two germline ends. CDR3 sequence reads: CASSRTDQNSPLHF. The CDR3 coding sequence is TGTGCCAGCAGTCGGACAGATCAGAATTCACCCCTCCACTTT.

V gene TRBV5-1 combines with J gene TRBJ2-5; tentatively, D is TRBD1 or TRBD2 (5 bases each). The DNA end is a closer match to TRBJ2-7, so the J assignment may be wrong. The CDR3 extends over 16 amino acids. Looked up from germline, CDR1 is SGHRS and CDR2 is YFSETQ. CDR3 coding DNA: TGCGCCAGCAGCTCGGGGCCGGGACGATCAGCCTACGAGCAGTACTTC. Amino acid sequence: CASSSGPGRSAYEQYF.

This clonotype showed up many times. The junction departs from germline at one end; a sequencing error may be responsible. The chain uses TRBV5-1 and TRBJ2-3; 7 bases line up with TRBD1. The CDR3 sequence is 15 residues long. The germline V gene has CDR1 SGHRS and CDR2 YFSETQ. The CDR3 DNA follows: TGTGCCAGCAGCCTTGGACAGGTTAGCACAGATACGCAGTATTTT. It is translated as CASSLGQVSTDTQYF. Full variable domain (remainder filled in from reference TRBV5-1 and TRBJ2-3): KAGVTQTPRYLIKTRGQQVTLSCSPISGHRSVSWYQQTPGQGLQFLFEYFSETQRNKGNFPGRFSGRQFSNSRSEMNVSTLELGDSALYLCASSLGQVSTDTQYFGPGTRLTVL.

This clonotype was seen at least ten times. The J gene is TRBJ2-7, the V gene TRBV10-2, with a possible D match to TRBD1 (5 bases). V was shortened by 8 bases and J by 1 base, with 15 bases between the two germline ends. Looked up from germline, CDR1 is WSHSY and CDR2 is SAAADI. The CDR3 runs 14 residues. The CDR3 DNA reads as TGCGCCAGCGCACAGGTTGCTGGGTCCTACGAGCAGTACTTC. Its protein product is CASAQVAGSYEQYF.

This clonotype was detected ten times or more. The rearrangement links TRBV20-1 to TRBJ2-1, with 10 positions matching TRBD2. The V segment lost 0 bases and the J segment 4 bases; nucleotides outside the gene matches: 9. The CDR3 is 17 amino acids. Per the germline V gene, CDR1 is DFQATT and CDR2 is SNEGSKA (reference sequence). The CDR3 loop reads CSARDTSGRAGYNEQFF. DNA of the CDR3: TGCAGTGCTAGAGATACCAGCGGGAGGGCCGGATACAATGAGCAGTTCTTC.